This T cell receptor (beta chain) was sequenced during a study (dated by TCRdb to 2016 to 2018). To note about this clonotype: There is no known antigen for this receptor. No clone much larger than this one lies a single base away; base qualities are absent.

Library preparation employed RT-PCR. Sequenced on an Illumina MiSeq. Clones were called with MiXCR by TCRdb after fastp trimmed the public reads at Q25, and only in-frame beta chains were retained. Under each unique CDR3 protein, matching rows form one entry showing the most common genes and DNA. This sample is represented by about 700,000 distinct CDR3 sequences; approximately 15% of them were singletons. The top ten clonotypes cover 3% to 4.5% of the sample. This TCR was recovered from a female donor in good health, serving as a healthy control. The sample consisted of memory CD4+ T cells from blood.

The DNA sequence is given as TGTGCCAGCAGCCAATCGACGACTACTAACTATGGCTACACCTTC. This codes for CASSQSTTTNYGYTF. The V and J segments used are TRBV5-5 and TRBJ1-2, with an unclear D gene assignment. Cut back by 4 bases and 0 bases, the V and J ends lie 13 bases apart. The CDR3 spans 15 residues, from the cysteine through the phenylalanine. Only the CDR3 DNA is retained, 45 bases long and in frame from the first base. Sequences SGHKS (CDR1) and YYEKEE (CDR2) are obtained from the germline V gene (reference sequence).